A selection of T cell receptor beta chains follows, all from one sample in a study of tumor and adjacent non-tumor tissue in lung cancer. From the multiplex PCR reads, TCRdb called clonotypes with MiXCR, one entry per CDR3 protein. This table has about 90,000 distinct CDR3 sequences, around 80% appearing once. Input material: distant non-tumor lung tissue. These receptors were obtained from a woman aged 50 to 60 with non-small cell lung cancer. Each CDR3 is given with its conserved first and last residue.

v_call: TRBV6-1; j_call: TRBJ2-1; cdr3_aa: CTSTLPGADEQFF
v_call: TRBV6-1; j_call: TRBJ2-6; cdr3_aa: CAGGGPSGANVLTF
v_call: TRBV6-5; j_call: TRBJ1-1; cdr3_aa: CASSYSIQGGTEAFF
v_call: TRBV6-1; j_call: TRBJ2-1; cdr3_aa: CASCEIDRGSNEQFF
v_call: TRBV11-2; j_call: TRBJ1-1; cdr3_aa: CAGSSPSQETEAFF
v_call: TRBV11-2; j_call: TRBJ2-2; cdr3_aa: CASSWDLGGVNTGGLFF
v_call: TRBV4-1; j_call: TRBJ2-3; cdr3_aa: CAISQGILGTGAFGTTDTQYF
v_call: TRBV11-2; j_call: TRBJ2-1; cdr3_aa: CTSNLDYGGWHEQFF
v_call: TRBV20-1; j_call: TRBJ1-2; cdr3_aa: CSTSSLGIFNGYTF
v_call: TRBV6-5; j_call: TRBJ1-1; cdr3_aa: CTSSYSSMSTEAFF
v_call: TRBV5-6; j_call: TRBJ1-6; cdr3_aa: CARSWGQGYNSPLHF
v_call: TRBV13; j_call: TRBJ2-4; cdr3_aa: CASSLGWGTKNIQYF
v_call: TRBV6-6; j_call: TRBJ1-2; cdr3_aa: CASNIQEEDGYTF
v_call: TRBV4-1; j_call: TRBJ2-5; cdr3_aa: CASSQLEFDQETQYF
v_call: TRBV5-8; j_call: TRBJ2-7; cdr3_aa: CASSLGMRSEQYF
v_call: TRBV6-6; j_call: TRBJ2-3; cdr3_aa: CVSGRIDTQYF
v_call: TRBV29-1; j_call: TRBJ2-5; cdr3_aa: CIGVRGQETQYF
v_call: TRBV6-2/TRBV6-3; j_call: TRBJ2-5; cdr3_aa: CASSVNSGQGARTQYF
v_call: TRBV12-3/TRBV12-4; j_call: -; cdr3_aa: CASNDRPNGNKPQYF
v_call: TRBV5-1; j_call: TRBJ1-5; cdr3_aa: CASALDGNQPLHF
v_call: TRBV12-3/TRBV12-4; j_call: TRBJ2-7; cdr3_aa: CASSIGGREFEQHF
v_call: TRBV12-3/TRBV12-4; j_call: TRBJ2-7; cdr3_aa: CASSPPQAISEQYF
v_call: TRBV29-1; j_call: TRBJ2-7; cdr3_aa: CGFISRRAIHQQNF
v_call: TRBV12-3/TRBV12-4; j_call: TRBJ1-2; cdr3_aa: CASSLGRSAVGDTF
v_call: TRBV12-3/TRBV12-4; j_call: TRBJ2-1; cdr3_aa: CATISKEGEQFF
v_call: TRBV6-6; j_call: TRBJ2-1; cdr3_aa: CASRTILKNEQFF
v_call: TRBV11-2; j_call: TRBJ2-1; cdr3_aa: CVSNLEAGEHNEQFF
v_call: TRBV19; j_call: TRBJ2-1; cdr3_aa: CANSMHIASSLTLGEHFF
v_call: TRBV6-1; j_call: TRBJ2-7; cdr3_aa: CATESGTVSHEQYF
v_call: TRBV24-1; j_call: TRBJ2-7; cdr3_aa: CASSDEEREIGEQYF
v_call: TRBV20-1; j_call: TRBJ1-1; cdr3_aa: CRTRDGHMNTEAFF
v_call: TRBV7-9; j_call: TRBJ1-5; cdr3_aa: CASSVGTAHQPQHF
v_call: TRBV11-1; j_call: TRBJ2-2; cdr3_aa: CARSYTSGTGELFF
v_call: TRBV12-3/TRBV12-4; j_call: TRBJ2-1; cdr3_aa: CASSLLVGGDEQFF
v_call: TRBV2; j_call: TRBJ1-5; cdr3_aa: CASRMISNKPQHF
v_call: TRBV5-4; j_call: TRBJ1-5; cdr3_aa: CASSAGQGGNQLQHF